One and the same sample provided the 22 T cell receptor beta chains below, sequenced in a study of blood T cell repertoires in COVID-19. Data came from immunoSEQ multiplex PCR; TCRdb stores just in-frame clones and leaves some out. The sample carries about 210,000 clones, around 89% recorded once. Sequenced sample: peripheral blood. The receptor set was obtained from a woman aged 40 to 50 with acute or convalescent COVID-19.

This sequence joins TRBV18 and TRBJ1-2; D might be TRBD1 (5 bases). Between the trimmed V and J ends, which lost 0 bases and 10 bases, there was a span of 9 bases. The CDR3 contains 12 residues. Germline assignment: CDR1 KGHSH and CDR2 LQKENI. The CDR3 region is CASSPPGGAYTF. In DNA, the CDR3 is TGTGCCAGCTCACCACCGGGAGGGGCCTACACCTTC.

The rearrangement links TRBV19 to TRBJ1-5, with D maybe TRBD1 (6 bases). The CDR3 extends over 14 amino acids. In germline, CDR1 is LNHDA, CDR2 SQIVND (reference sequence). Trimming removed 6 bases at V and 7 bases at J, with 16 bases between. CDR3 region: CASSENRAGQPQHF. For the CDR3, the DNA is TGTGCCAGTAGCGAAAACAGGGCTGGACAGCCCCAGCATTTT.

This clone occurred once. V is TRBV12-3 or TRBV12-4 and J is TRBJ2-7; D perhaps matches TRBD2 (6 bases). V dropped 5 bases and J dropped 6 bases, with 14 bases sitting between them. The CDR3 covers 13 residues. The CDR3 sequence: CASSGDCSLEQYV. The CDR3 coding sequence is TGTGCCAGCAGTGGGGACTGCTCGCTCGAGCAGTACGTC.

The J gene is TRBJ2-3, the V gene TRBV5-4; TRBD2 matches 8 bases. After removal of 2 bases from V and 7 bases from J, the junction contained 6 bases not matched to a gene. The CDR3 contains 14 residues. Germline V gene data show CDR1 as SGHNT and CDR2 as YYREEE (reference sequence). DNA for the CDR3: TGTGCCAGCAGCTTTATAGAGCGGGGGAATACGCAGTATTTT. This codes for CASSFIERGNTQYF.

The rearrangement uses TRBV7-9 and TRBJ2-2, with TRBD2 matching 9 bases. V lost 5 bases and J lost 1; bases outside the gene matches: 8. Germline V gene data show CDR1 as SEHNR and CDR2 as FQNEAQ (reference sequence). This CDR3 contains 17 residues. The CDR3 reads CASSPRASGENTGELFF. DNA of the CDR3: TGTGCCAGCAGCCCGAGGGCTAGCGGGGAGAACACCGGGGAGCTGTTTTTT.

The chain joins TRBV27 to TRBJ1-6; the D is unclear. The V gene lost 6 bases and the J gene lost 8 bases, with 14 bases spanning the gap. Looked up from germline, CDR1 is MNHEY and CDR2 is SMNVEV (reference sequence). The CDR3 loop spans 14 amino acids. CDR3: CASRPSPRDSPLHF. The CDR3 nucleotides are TGTGCCAGCAGACCCTCCCCGCGGGATTCACCCCTCCACTTT.

This clone came up a few times. J is TRBJ1-2 and V is TRBV20-1; 7 bases are shared with TRBD1. The CDR3 sequence is 17 residues long. Germline V lookup: CDR1 DFQATT, CDR2 SNEGSKA (reference sequence). The J segment lost 1 base and the V segment lost 3 bases, leaving 14 bases of the junction unmatched. CDR3 in DNA: TGCAGTGCTAGTAGGACAGGCCTCACTACTGTTAACTATGGCTACACCTTC. It yields the protein CSASRTGLTTVNYGYTF.

This chain connects TRBV4-1 to TRBJ2-3, with 7 bases identical to TRBD2. J was trimmed by 4 bases and V by 1 base; bases with no gene match: 5. The germline gives CDR1 MGHRA, CDR2 YSYEKL. The CDR3 spans 15 residues. CDR3 loop: CASSQVLALADTQYF. Here the CDR3 DNA reads TGCGCCAGCAGCCAAGTACTAGCGTTGGCAGATACGCAGTATTTT.

This clone turned up a few times. The chain recombines TRBV24-1 with TRBJ2-1; 7 nucleotides line up with TRBD1. This CDR3 region has 18 residues. CDR1 and CDR2 from the germline V gene are KGHDR and SFDVKD. The V and J ends lost 3 bases and 0 bases, in that order; junction bases with no gene match: 10. CDR3 sequence: CATSDRSTGQSSYNEQFF. The CDR3, as DNA: TGTGCCACCAGTGATCGATCGACAGGGCAAAGCTCCTACAATGAGCAGTTCTTC.

In DNA form, the CDR3 reads TGTGCCAGCAGCTCACCAAGCTCGGGACTACCCACAGATACGCAGTATTTT. Protein product: CASSSPSSGLPTDTQYF. This chain links TRBV5-4 with TRBJ2-3, with TRBD2 matching 7 bases. Losses at the gene ends were 3 bases for V and 2 bases for J; bases not matched to a gene: 12. The CDR3 extends over 17 amino acids. From germline, CDR1 is SGHNT and CDR2 YYREEE (reference sequence). Supplemented by reference TRBV5-4 and TRBJ2-3, the full variable domain reads ETGVTQSPTHLIKTRGQQVTLRCSSQSGHNTVSWYQQALGQGPQFIFQYYREEENGRGNFPPRFSGLQFPNYSSELNVNALELDDSALYLCASSSPSSGLPTDTQYFGPGTRLTVL.

This rearrangement joins TRBV2 to TRBJ1-2; D is possibly TRBD1 (5 bases). Germline assignment: CDR1 SNHLY and CDR2 FYNNEI. The CDR3 covers 15 residues. Trimming removed 6 bases at V and 3 bases at J, with 17 bases between. Written as DNA, the CDR3 is TGTGCCAGCAGCGCCTCTTGGCAGGGTGACTATGGCTACACCTTC. As protein: CASSASWQGDYGYTF.

J is TRBJ2-5 and V is TRBV7-9; the D is unclear. Deletions cut 5 bases from V and 4 bases from J, with 5 bases between. Germline V gives CDR1 SEHNR, CDR2 FQNEAQ (reference sequence). This CDR3 has 11 residues. The CDR3 sequence is CASSTRETQYF. In nucleotides, the CDR3 is TGTGCCAGCAGCACGCGAGAGACCCAGTACTTC.

The CDR3 protein is CASSSYFRDGYTF. The CDR3 region has the DNA TGCGCCAGCAGCTCCTACTTCAGGGATGGCTACACCTTC. The J gene is TRBJ1-2, the V gene TRBV5-1; perhaps TRBD1 as D (5 bases). V was cut by 3 bases and J by 6 bases, with 12 bases left in between. Germline V CDR1 and CDR2: SGHRS, YFSETQ. This CDR3 has 13 residues.

This clone has just one count. The CDR3 sequence: CASSQHRKTSSYNEQFF. CDR3 nucleotide sequence: TGCGCCAGCAGCCAACATCGCAAGACTAGCTCCTACAATGAGCAGTTCTTC. V is TRBV4-1 and J is TRBJ2-1, with TRBD2 as a possible D gene (6 bases). V gave up 2 bases and J gave up 0 bases, with 14 bases separating them. The CDR3 has 17 residues. CDR1 is MGHRA, CDR2 YSYEKL, per germline.

V usage is TRBV2 and J usage is TRBJ1-2, with 10 bases that match TRBD1. The length of the CDR3 is 15 residues. V trimming: 3 bases; J trimming: 3 bases; junction bases outside the gene matches: 4. Germline V gene data show CDR1 as SNHLY and CDR2 as FYNNEI. For the CDR3, the DNA is TGTGCCAGCAGTGAGGGACAGGGGCCGTACTATGGCTACACCTTC. It is translated as CASSEGQGPYYGYTF.

The rearrangement joins TRBV29-1 to TRBJ1-1; 8 positions match TRBD1. Unmatched junction bases numbered 10, after V lost 8 bases and J lost 5 bases. CDR1 is SQVTM, CDR2 ANQGSEA, per germline. The CDR3 totals 13 residues. As DNA, the CDR3 is TGCAGCACCGTTCAGGGGGCGAGTACTGAAGCTTTCTTT. Translated: CSTVQGASTEAFF.

This chain connects TRBV25-1 to TRBJ1-5; D not certain. V was pared by 3 bases and J by 6 bases, with 9 bases between. The CDR3 covers 13 residues. Germline V lookup: CDR1 MGHDK, CDR2 SYGVNS. CDR3 DNA sequence: TGTGCCAGCAGTGACACTGAGGGTCAGCCCCAGCATTTT. This codes for CASSDTEGQPQHF.

Remarks on this clone: Other nucleotide sequences from this sample produce the same CDR3. The chain links TRBV30 to TRBJ1-5, with 7 bases matching TRBD1. After removal of 0 bases from V and 5 bases from J, the junction contained 10 bases not matched to a gene. Germline CDR1 reads GTSNPN; CDR2 reads SVGIG (reference sequence). The length of the CDR3 is 16 residues. In DNA, the CDR3 is TGTGCCTGGAGTGTACCAGGGGGGAAAGTGCATCAGCCCCAGCATTTT. Translating gives CAWSVPGGKVHQPQHF.

This clone has a single count. The V gene is TRBV10-1, the J gene TRBJ1-5; 8 bases agree with TRBD1. The ends lost 4 bases at V and 2 bases at J; junction bases unmatched: 7. This CDR3 is 16 amino acids long. In germline, CDR1 is WNHNN, CDR2 SYGVQD (reference sequence). The CDR3 nucleotides are TGCGCCAGCAGTGCTAAGGACAGGGATGGCAATCAGCCCCAGCATTTT. The encoded protein is CASSAKDRDGNQPQHF.

V and J are TRBV3-1 (or the pseudogene TRBV3-2) and TRBJ2-3, with 13 nucleotides matching TRBD2. Germline V gives CDR1 LGHDT, CDR2 YNNKEL (reference sequence). V lost 6 bases and J lost 6; bases outside the gene matches: 9. The CDR3 covers 16 residues. DNA of the CDR3: TGTGCCAGCAGTCTTAGGACTAGCGGGGGCCTTGATACGCAGTATTTT. Amino acid sequence: CASSLRTSGGLDTQYF.

This clone showed up just once. The chain is built from TRBV30 and TRBJ1-2; no firm D call. Per the germline V gene, CDR1 is GTSNPN and CDR2 is SVGIG (reference sequence). The V end lost 2 bases, the J end lost 8 bases, and 12 bases lay between the germline ends. This CDR3 has 12 amino acids. The CDR3 coding sequence is TGTGCCTGGAGTTACGAGGTCGGAGGCTACACCTTC. Its translation is CAWSYEVGGYTF.

The chain joins TRBV6-5 to TRBJ1-4; no clear D gene. From germline, CDR1 is MNHEY and CDR2 SVGAGI. Trimming pared 10 bases from V and 8 bases from J, leaving 23 bases between. This CDR3 spans 15 amino acids. The CDR3 reads CATARPGSESEKLFF. CDR3 DNA sequence: TGTGCCACCGCTCGTCCGGGATCCGAGAGCGAAAAACTGTTTTTT.